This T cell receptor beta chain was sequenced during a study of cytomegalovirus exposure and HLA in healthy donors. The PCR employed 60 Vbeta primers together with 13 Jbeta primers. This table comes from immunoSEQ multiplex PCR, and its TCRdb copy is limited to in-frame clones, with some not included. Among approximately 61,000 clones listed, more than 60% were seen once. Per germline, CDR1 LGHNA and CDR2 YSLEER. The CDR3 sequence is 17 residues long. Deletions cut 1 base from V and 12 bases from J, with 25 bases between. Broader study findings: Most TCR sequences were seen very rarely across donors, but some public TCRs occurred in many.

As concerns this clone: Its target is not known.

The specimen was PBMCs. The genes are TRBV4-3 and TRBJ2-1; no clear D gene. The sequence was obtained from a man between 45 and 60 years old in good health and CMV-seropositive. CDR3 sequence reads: CASSQAIIALIYHAQFF. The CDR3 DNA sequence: TGCGCCAGCAGCCAAGCTATCATAGCACTCATCTACCATGCGCAGTTCTTC.